The 23 T cell receptor beta chains reported below all come from one sample, sequenced in a study of blood T cell repertoires in COVID-19. Clones were sequenced by immunoSEQ multiplex PCR, and TCRdb holds only the in-frame ones, with some missing. The sample consists of over 25,000 clones, around 87% of them appearing once. Sequencing was carried out using peripheral blood. The receptor source for this set is a human donor in a cohort sampled during active COVID-19. The donor label of this sample is uncertain.

In this sample, this clone turned up once. The chain joins TRBV11-3 to TRBJ2-7; D possibly corresponds to TRBD1 (6 bases). Germline-derived CDR1 and CDR2 are SGHNT and YENEEA. V was cut by 0 bases and J by 10 bases, with 13 bases left in between. The CDR3 loop spans 13 amino acids. CDR3 sequence: CASSLEVDSYQYF. The CDR3 nucleotides are TGTGCCAGCAGCTTAGAGGTGGACAGCTATCAGTACTTC.

The gene calls are TRBV6-1 and TRBJ2-1, with TRBD1 matching over 12 bases. J was trimmed by 9 bases and V by 0 bases; bases with no gene match: 12. The CDR3 loop spans 18 amino acids. Germline-derived CDR1 and CDR2 are MNHNS and SASEGT. The CDR3 region has the DNA TGTGCCAGCAGTGAAGCGCTTCACGGGACAGGGGGCTATAGTGAGCAGTTCTTC. It encodes CASSEALHGTGGYSEQFF.

The chain joins TRBV6-5 to TRBJ1-5; D possibly corresponds to TRBD1 (5 bases). Germline loops: CDR1 MNHEY, CDR2 SVGAGI. The V end lost 6 bases, the J end lost 1 base, and 10 bases lay between the germline ends. CDR3 size: 14 residues. The CDR3 loop is CASSQQASNQPQHF. Written as DNA, the CDR3 is TGTGCCAGCAGCCAACAGGCAAGCAATCAGCCCCAGCATTTT.

The V and J genes are TRBV19 and TRBJ2-1, with D possibly matching TRBD2 (6 bases). The CDR3 is 13 residues long. The germline V gene has CDR1 LNHDA and CDR2 SQIVND (reference sequence). V gave up 5 bases and J gave up 12 bases, with 17 bases separating them. The CDR3: CASSLSPGLRQFF. The CDR3 DNA sequence: TGTGCCAGTAGTTTGTCGCCGGGACTGAGGCAGTTCTTC.

A single count supports this clone. J is TRBJ2-7 and V is TRBV2, with TRBD2 as a possible D gene (5 bases). CDR3 length equals 15 residues. Trimming removed 3 bases from V and 0 bases from J, with 12 bases in between. The V gene's germline CDR1 is SNHLY and CDR2 FYNNEI. This CDR3 reads CASSEEDGSSYEQYF. The CDR3 DNA is TGTGCCAGCAGTGAGGAGGACGGCAGCTCCTACGAGCAGTACTTC.

The chain joins TRBV6-2 or TRBV6-3 to TRBJ1-6; TRBD1 might be the D (6 bases). This CDR3 region has 15 residues. The V gene lost 4 bases and the J gene lost 7 bases, with 14 bases spanning the gap. Germline CDR1 reads MNHEY; CDR2 reads SVGEGT. The CDR3 loop is CASSSPGGGNSPLHF. CDR3 DNA: TGTGCCAGCAGTTCCCCGGGAGGGGGGAATTCACCCCTCCACTTT.

The genes are TRBV2 and TRBJ2-1; 10 bases line up with TRBD2. Germline CDR1 SNHLY, CDR2 FYNNEI. The junction had 6 bases not matched to a gene; V was cut back by 4 bases and J by 9 bases. This CDR3 has 14 residues. The CDR3 DNA follows: TGTGCCAGCAGTGTCAGCGGGGGGGAGGGTGAGCAGTTCTTC. This translates into CASSVSGGEGEQFF.

V usage is TRBV6-1 and J usage is TRBJ2-5; 9 bases align to TRBD2. The V segment lost 2 bases and the J segment 5 bases; nucleotides outside the gene matches: 9. Germline lookup yields CDR1 MNHNS and CDR2 SASEGT. The CDR3 consists of 16 residues. The CDR3 DNA reads TGTGCCAGCAGTGAATCGGCGGGGGGGCCTTGGGAGACCCAGTACTTC. Its protein is CASSESAGGPWETQYF.

The V call is TRBV6-5, the J call TRBJ1-1; D is unclear. Trimming cost V 0 bases and J 1 base, with 9 bases left between them. The CDR3 sequence is 15 residues long. Germline values: CDR1 MNHEY, CDR2 SVGAGI. The CDR3 spells CASSYSMTGNTEAFF. For the CDR3, the DNA is TGTGCCAGCAGTTACTCTATGACGGGGAACACTGAAGCTTTCTTT.

This clone was detected only once. V gene TRBV7-9 combines with J gene TRBJ2-5, with 7 bases matching TRBD2. This CDR3 is built from 15 residues. CDR1 is SEHNR and CDR2 is FQNEAQ in the germline V gene (reference sequence). Trimming cost V 0 bases and J 5 bases; bases outside gene matches: 6. CDR3 bases: TGTGCCAGCAGCTTAGCGAAGGGGAGGGAGGAGACCCAGTACTTC. It yields the protein CASSLAKGREETQYF.

The chain joins TRBV15 to TRBJ2-3, with D possibly matching TRBD1 (5 bases). Trimming shortened V by 5 bases and J by 0 bases, and 12 bases separated the two germline ends. This CDR3 region has 15 residues. Germline CDR1 LNHNV, CDR2 YYDKDF (reference sequence). In DNA form, the CDR3 reads TGTGCCACCAGCCCAGACCGACAGAGCACAGATACGCAGTATTTT. It yields the protein CATSPDRQSTDTQYF. The complete variable domain, with remaining parts taken from reference TRBV15 and TRBJ2-3, reads DAMVIQNPRYQVTQFGKPVTLSCSQTLNHNVMYWYQQKSSQAPKLLFHYYDKDFNNEADTPDNFQSRRPNTSFCFLDIRSPGLGDTAMYLCATSPDRQSTDTQYFGPGTRLTVL.

CDR3 sequence: CASSNPALQGTEAFF. The CDR3 DNA reads as TGTGCCAGCAGTAACCCCGCTTTACAGGGAACTGAAGCTTTCTTT. The chain carries TRBV6-5 and TRBJ1-1; tentatively, D is TRBD1 (6 bases). The CDR3 spans 15 residues. V shed 5 bases and J shed 5 bases, with 18 bases lying between them. Germline V CDR1 and CDR2: MNHEY, SVGAGI.

The chain carries TRBV5-6 and TRBJ1-2; no definite D call. V lost 0 bases to trimming and J lost 2 bases, with 11 bases between them. Germline values: CDR1 SGHDT, CDR2 YYEEEE. This CDR3 has 15 amino acids. The CDR3 nucleotides read TGTGCCAGCAGCTTGGGGAGTTCTCTCAACTATGGCTACACCTTC. Amino acid sequence: CASSLGSSLNYGYTF.

The rearrangement joins TRBV5-5 to TRBJ1-2, with a possible D match to TRBD1 (6 bases). V lost 2 bases, J lost 8 bases, and 19 bases lay in between. Germline V gives CDR1 SGHKS, CDR2 YYEKEE (reference sequence). This CDR3 has 15 residues. The CDR3 nucleotides are TGTGCCAGCAGCTTACCCGGCCCCACAGGGTCCGGCTACACCTTC. Its translation: CASSLPGPTGSGYTF. Supplemented by reference TRBV5-5 and TRBJ1-2, the full variable domain reads DAGVTQSPTHLIKTRGQQVTLRCSPISGHKSVSWYQQVLGQGPQFIFQYYEKEERGRGNFPDRFSARQFPNYSSELNVNALLLGDSALYLCASSLPGPTGSGYTFGSGTRLTVV.

The V call is TRBV4-2, the J call TRBJ1-2; D gene unclear. This CDR3 has 18 amino acids. Trimming shortened V by 0 bases and J by 5 bases, and 22 bases separated the two germline ends. CDR1 and CDR2 (germline): LGHNA, YNFKEQ. The CDR3 nucleotides read TGTGCCAGCAGCCAAGAATGGACGTCCAACACGGGAGGTTATGGCTACACCTTC. As protein: CASSQEWTSNTGGYGYTF.

V usage is TRBV25-1 and J usage is TRBJ2-5; D might be TRBD2 (5 bases). V lost 4 bases to trimming and J lost 6 bases, with 12 bases between them. The CDR3 sequence is 13 residues long. Looked up from germline, CDR1 is MGHDK and CDR2 is SYGVNS. CDR3 sequence reads: CASSAAAGKTQYF. CDR3 DNA: TGTGCCAGCAGTGCAGCGGCTGGGAAGACCCAGTACTTC.

The gene calls are TRBV30 and TRBJ1-3; D perhaps matches TRBD1 (5 bases). The CDR3 is 15 amino acids. Looked up from germline, CDR1 is GTSNPN and CDR2 is SVGIG (reference sequence). Between the trimmed V and J ends, which lost 2 bases and 2 bases, there was a span of 13 bases. The CDR3 DNA follows: TGTGCCTGGAGTATTTCTGGCAGGGCTGGAAACACCATATATTTT. Translating it yields CAWSISGRAGNTIYF. The full variable domain, in which reference TRBV30 and TRBJ1-3 provide the parts outside the CDR3, is SQTIHQWPATLVQPVGSPLSLECTVEGTSNPNLYWYRQAAGRGLQLLFYSVGIGQISSEVPQNLSASRPQDRQFILSSKKLLLSDSGFYLCAWSISGRAGNTIYFGEGSWLTVV.

V gene TRBV5-1 combines with J gene TRBJ2-7; D might be TRBD1 (6 bases). CDR1 is SGHRS, CDR2 YFSETQ, per germline. CDR3 length: 15 amino acids. Trimming cost V 5 bases and J 6 bases, with 21 bases left between them. The CDR3 coding sequence is TGCGCCAGCAGACCGCTGGTGACAGGTCGCCTCGAGCAGTACTTC. Translation gives CASRPLVTGRLEQYF.

V is TRBV6-4 and J is TRBJ1-1; 7 bases are shared with TRBD1. V lost 5 bases and J lost 9; bases outside the gene matches: 9. This CDR3 spans 13 amino acids. Germline V gives CDR1 MRHNA, CDR2 SNTAGT. CDR3 sequence reads: CASSSDRESQAFF. The CDR3 coding sequence is TGTGCCAGCAGTTCCGACAGGGAAAGCCAAGCTTTCTTT.

This clone has a single count. This rearrangement joins TRBV19 to TRBJ1-2; a weak D match, TRBD1 (5 bases). V lost 3 bases and J 4 bases, leaving 9 bases between the germline ends. Germline CDR1 and CDR2: LNHDA and SQIVND (reference sequence). This CDR3 region has 13 residues. For the CDR3, the DNA is TGTGCCAGTAGTATTCAGGGCGTCTATGGCTACACCTTC. This encodes CASSIQGVYGYTF.

The chain employs TRBV7-2 and TRBJ2-5, with TRBD1 matching 7 bases. The V gene end was trimmed by 6 bases and the J gene end by 8 bases; junction bases not matched to a gene: 15. The CDR3 totals 15 residues. Germline V gene lookup returns CDR1 SGHTA and CDR2 FQGNSA. CDR3 loop: CASRPTGTATDTQYF. In DNA, the CDR3 is TGTGCCAGCAGGCCAACCGGGACAGCCACCGATACCCAGTACTTC.

The chain has TRBV4-3 and TRBJ2-2, with 9 positions matching TRBD2. The V and J ends lost 1 base and 5 bases, in that order; junction bases with no gene match: 8. Germline V gives CDR1 LGHNA, CDR2 YSLEER. This CDR3 comprises 17 residues. The CDR3 sequence is CASSQAAAGGWTGELFF. The CDR3 DNA is TGCGCCAGCAGCCAAGCGGCAGCGGGGGGTTGGACCGGGGAGCTGTTTTTT.

The chain links TRBV2 to TRBJ2-7; D may be TRBD1 (6 bases). Germline CDR1 reads SNHLY; CDR2 reads FYNNEI. This CDR3 has 15 amino acids. V was pared by 0 bases and J by 2 bases, with 11 bases between. CDR3 amino acids: CASSEAGTWTYEQYF. For the CDR3, the DNA is TGTGCCAGCAGTGAAGCGGGGACATGGACCTACGAGCAGTACTTC. The whole variable domain, filled in from reference TRBV2 and TRBJ2-7, reads EPEVTQTPSHQVTQMGQEVILRCVPISNHLYFYWYRQILGQKVEFLVSFYNNEISEKSEIFDDQFSVERPDGSNFTLKIRSTKLEDSAMYFCASSEAGTWTYEQYFGPGTRLTVT.